This T cell receptor (beta chain) was retrieved from a study of control samples from healthy donors and cancer patients. Trimming took 2 bases from V and 6 from J, leaving 8 bases between them. CDR3 length equals 13 residues. From germline, CDR1 is SGHTA and CDR2 FQGNSA. Measured with immunoSEQ multiplex PCR; TCRdb has only the in-frame clones, and not every one. The sample records over 100,000 clones, 90% being singletons. The sequenced material came from blood. V gene TRBV7-2 combines with J gene TRBJ1-5, with D unclear. The source is a human donor in good health. The donor label of this sample is uncertain. The CDR3 is CASSLMISQPQHF. CDR3 DNA: TGTGCCAGCAGCTTAATGATCTCTCAGCCCCAGCATTTT.